These 18 T cell receptor beta chains were all obtained from the same sample, sequenced in a study of T cells in Graves' hyperthyroidism and ophthalmopathy. RNA transcripts gave rise to amplified TCR beta CDR3 regions. The HTBI primer set was used in a first-round RT-PCR of the TCR CDR3. One entry per CDR3 protein, called by TCRdb with MiXCR from the multiplex PCR reads. Of under 500,000 distinct CDR3 sequences in the sample, over 11% were seen once. The sample was blood. These receptors were taken from a man aged 50 to 59 with Graves' ophthalmopathy.

At least ten counts were recorded for this clonotype. The chain uses TRBV11-2 and TRBJ2-1; D possibly uses TRBD1 or TRBD2 (5 bases each). Germline CDR1 is SGHAT and CDR2 is FQNNGV. The V and J ends lost 1 base and 12 bases respectively, with 10 bases between them. This CDR3 comprises 12 residues. Here the CDR3 reads CASSLAGLGQFF. CDR3 nucleotides: TGTGCCAGCAGCTTAGCGGGGCTGGGGCAGTTCTTC.

In its sample, this clonotype was seen a few times. V gene TRBV6-5 combines with J gene TRBJ2-2, with D perhaps TRBD2 (6 bases). The CDR3 loop spans 16 amino acids. The germline V gene has CDR1 MNHEY and CDR2 SVGAGI. V shed 2 bases and J shed 7 bases, with 17 bases lying between them. Here the CDR3 reads CASSYGGRGRGGELFF. CDR3 nucleotide sequence: TGTGCCAGCAGTTACGGTGGGAGAGGGCGGGGCGGGGAGCTGTTTTTT.

This clonotype came up many times. The chain combines TRBV4-1 with TRBJ2-7; TRBD1 matches at 7 bases. The germline CDR1 and CDR2 sequences are MGHRA and YSYEKL. V gave up 3 bases and J gave up 2 bases; unmatched junction bases: 4. This CDR3 region has 14 residues. The CDR3 protein is CASSHTGVTYEQYF. The CDR3 nucleotides read TGCGCCAGCAGCCATACAGGGGTTACCTACGAGCAGTACTTC.

This clonotype occurred many times. The chain is built from TRBV12-3 or TRBV12-4 and TRBJ2-2; unclear D gene. Deletions cut 5 bases from V and 5 bases from J, with 12 bases between. The CDR3 runs 14 residues. This chain's CDR3 is CASSPKRETGELFF. In DNA form, the CDR3 reads TGTGCCAGCAGTCCGAAGAGAGAGACCGGGGAGCTGTTTTTT.

This clonotype was observed at least ten times. Written as DNA, the CDR3 is TGTGCCATCAGCCGACAGGGGGAAAGCTCCTACGAGCAGTACTTC. It is translated as CAISRQGESSYEQYF. The genes are TRBV10-3 and TRBJ2-7; TRBD1 agrees at 9 bases. This CDR3 has 15 amino acids. Germline CDR1 reads ENHRY; CDR2 reads SYGVKD. With 6 bases clipped from V and 0 bases from J, the junction kept 6 bases outside the gene matches.

This clonotype has ten or more counts. A read error may account for a junction end that differs from germline. The chain carries TRBV5-1 and TRBJ2-5, with D possibly being TRBD1 (6 bases). Germline V gene data show CDR1 as SGHRS and CDR2 as YFSETQ. This CDR3 has 13 residues. The CDR3 region is CASSPNQGETQYF. CDR3 nucleotides: TGTGCCAGCTCACCAAATCAGGGGGAGACCCAGTACTTC.

This clonotype was seen repeatedly, ten times or more. This chain joins TRBV30 and TRBJ2-1; TRBD2 might be the D (5 bases). This CDR3 spans 15 amino acids. Germline V gene sequence: CDR1 GTSNPN, CDR2 SVGIG (reference sequence). Trimming cost V 0 bases and J 7 bases, with 16 bases left between them. The CDR3 DNA is TGTGCCTGGAGTGTACACGGGATTCCGAGGAATGAGCAGTTCTTC. Protein sequence: CAWSVHGIPRNEQFF.

The CDR3 loop is CASSLTSGQSYEQYF. CDR3 bases: TGCGCCAGCAGCCTTACTAGCGGTCAATCCTACGAGCAGTACTTC. The rearrangement joins TRBV4-1 to TRBJ2-7, with 8 nucleotides matching TRBD2. Germline assignment: CDR1 MGHRA and CDR2 YSYEKL. The CDR3 spans 15 residues. V dropped 4 bases and J dropped 1; count of bases not matched to a gene: 6.

This chain links TRBV28 with TRBJ1-6; a weak D match, TRBD1 (6 bases). Germline CDR1 reads MDHEN; CDR2 reads SYDVKM. V shed 4 bases and J shed 2 bases, with 12 bases lying between them. The CDR3 sequence is 16 residues long. The CDR3 loop is CASSSQTGTYNSPLHF. The CDR3 DNA reads as TGTGCCAGCAGTTCACAAACAGGGACCTATAATTCACCCCTCCACTTT.

This chain links TRBV29-1 with TRBJ1-1; perhaps TRBD1 as D (6 bases). From germline, CDR1 is SQVTM and CDR2 ANQGSEA. Trimming took 3 bases from V and 6 from J, leaving 8 bases between them. The CDR3 runs 11 residues. CDR3 nucleotide sequence: TGCAGCGTTGAGCCAGGGGCTGAAGCTTTCTTT. It codes for CSVEPGAEAFF.

In the case of this clonotype: A read error may produce the germline difference seen at one junction end. The chain uses TRBV20-1 and TRBJ2-1; no clear D gene. This CDR3 is 10 amino acids long. The germline V gene has CDR1 DFQATT and CDR2 SNEGSKA (reference sequence). The DNA of the CDR3 is TGCAGTGCTAGACACAATGGGCAGTTCTTC. This encodes CSARHNGQFF.

This clonotype appeared many times. This chain links TRBV7-9 with TRBJ2-1; TRBD1 agrees at 7 bases. The CDR3 spans 14 residues. Germline V gene lookup returns CDR1 SEHNR and CDR2 FQNEAQ (reference sequence). With V trimmed by 5 bases and J by 3 bases, 4 bases remained unmatched. The CDR3 DNA follows: TGTGCCAGCAGCCACAGGGGTTACTACAATGAGCAGTTCTTC. Amino acid sequence: CASSHRGYYNEQFF.

The chain is built from TRBV11-2 and TRBJ2-7; D call uncertain. Germline CDR1 SGHAT, CDR2 FQNNGV. Trimming took off 0 bases at V and 3 bases at J, with 12 bases between the two ends. The CDR3 contains 15 residues. The CDR3, as DNA: TGTGCCAGCAGCTTAGAGGGCAAATCGGACTACGAGCAGTACTTC. Residues: CASSLEGKSDYEQYF.

In this sample, this clonotype turned up many times. This chain connects TRBV5-1 to TRBJ2-7, with 9 bases that match TRBD2. Germline values: CDR1 SGHRS, CDR2 YFSETQ. This CDR3 has 17 amino acids. V lost 4 bases, J lost 7 bases, and 18 bases stayed unmatched. The CDR3: CASSPLAGERIFLEQYF. CDR3 nucleotide sequence: TGCGCCAGCAGCCCATTAGCGGGAGAGAGGATCTTCTTGGAGCAGTACTTC.

The rearrangement links TRBV4-1 to TRBJ1-3; TRBD1 matches at 12 bases. V was clipped by 5 bases and J by 2 bases; unmatched bases: 7. The germline V gene has CDR1 MGHRA and CDR2 YSYEKL. The CDR3 runs to 17 residues. CDR3 DNA: TGCGCCAGCAGCTTGACAGGGACAGGGGGCCCTGGAAACACCATATATTTT. Its protein is CASSLTGTGGPGNTIYF.

The rearrangement joins TRBV6-1 to TRBJ2-3; D could derive from TRBD1 or TRBD2 (5 bases each). Trimming cost V 6 bases and J 5 bases, with 15 bases left between them. Germline V gene data show CDR1 as MNHNS and CDR2 as SASEGT. The CDR3 extends over 14 amino acids. The DNA of the CDR3 is TGTGCCAGCAGGCGATGGGACCAACTAGATACGCAGTATTTT. Encoded protein: CASRRWDQLDTQYF.

The table lists this clonotype with many counts. The rearrangement links TRBV28 to TRBJ2-7; D may be TRBD2 (5 bases). The V gene's germline CDR1 is MDHEN and CDR2 SYDVKM. Trimming cost V 7 bases and J 1 base, with 8 bases left between them. The CDR3 sequence is 12 residues long. This chain's CDR3 is CASMSGSYEQYF. CDR3 nucleotide sequence: TGTGCCAGCATGTCGGGATCCTACGAGCAGTACTTC.

This clonotype was observed a single time. The V call is TRBV5-4, the J call TRBJ1-1, with 7 bases fitting TRBD1. This CDR3 is 15 amino acids long. The V segment lost 3 bases and the J segment 1 base; nucleotides outside the gene matches: 6. The germline gives CDR1 SGHNT, CDR2 YYREEE (reference sequence). The CDR3 sequence is CASSSPRQGNTEAFF. The CDR3 region has the DNA TGTGCCAGCAGCTCCCCCCGACAGGGGAACACTGAAGCTTTCTTT.